This T cell receptor beta chain is from a study of blood T cell repertoires in COVID-19. At the level of the study: The samples span acute and convalescent COVID-19 from the United States, Italy and Spain. Sources were T cells, B-cell-depleted T cells, or PBMCs; the material itself was cDNA or gDNA.

The junction had 7 bases not matched to a gene; V was cut back by 6 bases and J by 1 base. The germline gives CDR1 SGHTA, CDR2 FQGNSA. This CDR3 spans 15 amino acids. The assay was immunoSEQ multiplex PCR, and TCRdb's table has in-frame clones only and misses some. The repertoire includes about 300,000 clones, roughly 90% of them detected once, and under 8% sits in the top ten. This TCR was sampled from a man aged 18 to 30 who had recovered from COVID-19. Sample: peripheral blood. The chain is built from TRBV7-2 and TRBJ2-3, with TRBD1 matching 7 bases. CDR3 in DNA: TGTGCCAGCAGTTTCCGGGGACAGCGCACAGATACGCAGTATTTT. It codes for CASSFRGQRTDTQYF. The whole variable domain, filled in from reference TRBV7-2 and TRBJ2-3, reads GAGVSQSPSNKVTEKGKDVELRCDPISGHTALYWYRQSLGQGLEFLIYFQGNSAPDKSGLPSDRFSAERTGGSVSTLTIQRTQQEDSAVYLCASSFRGQRTDTQYFGPGTRLTVL.